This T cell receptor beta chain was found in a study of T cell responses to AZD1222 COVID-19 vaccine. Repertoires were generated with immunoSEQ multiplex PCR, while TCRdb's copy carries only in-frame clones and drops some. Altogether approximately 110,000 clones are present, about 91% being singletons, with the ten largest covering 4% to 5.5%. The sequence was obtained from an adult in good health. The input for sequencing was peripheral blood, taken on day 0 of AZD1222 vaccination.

DNA for the CDR3: TGTGCCAGCAGCCGTGGATGGGGAGGAAACACTGAAGCTTTCTTT. Its protein is CASSRGWGGNTEAFF. This rearrangement joins TRBV7-8 to TRBJ1-1; D unresolved. The length of the CDR3 is 15 residues. Germline V gives CDR1 SGHVS, CDR2 FQNEAQ. The ends were cut back, 5 bases at V and 2 bases at J, with 15 bases in the middle.